This TCR beta chain appears in the sequencing data of a study of shared clonotypes between healthy human individuals (TCRdb year 2020). As for the study more broadly: Two women and three men aged 18 to 49 years were included in the cohort. For each donor, CD4 naive and CD4 memory were each run on three plates, CD8 naive on two plates, and CD8 memory on one plate. To estimate repertoire size and how much clonotype sharing occurs between individuals, the study deeply sequenced the blood TCR repertoires of roughly 5 healthy adults. To increase sequencing depth and limit assay-specific biases, TCR repertoire library preparation and sequencing were carried out by different laboratories using diverse techniques. Between about 0.94 and 10 billion PBMCs per donor were obtained by leukapheresis. Points the paper makes about the study in general: Higher generation probabilities were observed for clonotypes shared by all four sorted-subset donors than for non-shared clonotypes. Because the study included a small number of donors, the genetic and exposure-history diversity represented was limited. Pairwise subsampling indicated that sequencing depth was expected to affect the degree of clonotype sharing among donors. About 4.5% of naive CD4, 3% to 4% of naive CD8, approximately 2.2% of memory CD4, and approximately 0.39% of memory CD8 clonotypes were shared across a few donors. Sampling was restricted to blood, and TCR repertoires in tissues likely differ from the TCR repertoires found in blood. Incomplete sequencing was indicated by rarefaction of sorted-subset datasets, despite the large sequencing depth. Naive subsets generally had larger estimated clonotype richness than memory subsets.

Healthy HIV-negative adults with no recently reported acute infections or vaccinations were included as donors. Only Caucasian adults living in Nashville, Tennessee, USA were represented among the donors. CD4+ T cells were enriched by magnetic negative selection, after which naive cells were positively selected on CD45RA and the negative fraction was taken as the memory subset. Blood was obtained by leukapheresis, after which PBMCs were separated by Ficoll-Histopaque density gradient centrifugation and cryopreserved in liquid nitrogen vapor phase. Analytical flow cytometry was used to check the purity and quantity of every magnetically sorted T cell population. Genomic DNA was isolated from every sorted fraction and measured by UV absorbance on a Nanodrop 2000c. The CDR3, from cysteine to phenylalanine, totals 13 residues. The kept DNA is CDR3 alone, 39 bases in frame from the first base. The germline V gene (reference sequence) specifies SEHNR as CDR1 and FQNEAQ as CDR2. Relative to germline, V is missing 5 bases and J is missing 6 bases, with 0 bases of the junction outside any gene match.

To note about this clone: Its target antigen remains unknown. One base away there is no much larger clone; base qualities are not given.

TCR CDR3 regions were amplified from genomic DNA by multiplex PCR using the deep immunoSEQ assay. Genomic DNA extracted from each cell subset was distributed evenly over all wells of several immunoSEQ 96-well plates, and each plate served as one replicate. For sorted subsets, each replicate PCR was loaded with approximately 190 ng genomic DNA, equivalent to about 30,000 T cell genomes. The purified libraries were quantified using a Qubit 3.0 fluorometer, sized with a Bioanalyzer 2100, and then quantified again using the KAPA Library Quantification kit. Every immunoSEQ 96-well plate was sequenced on a separate single-read 150-cycle Illumina NextSeq 550 flow cell. On the authors' methods: Because only junctional sequences without quality scores were contained in the immunoSEQ output, filtering matching that applied to full-length reads could not be performed. Sequences were annotated with PyIR, a Python wrapper for IgBLAST v1.9, using IMGT germline references to assign V/J genes and CDR3. Reads were filtered out if the reads had weak V/J assignments (E-value above 1e-6), no CDR3, stop codons, out-of-frame junctions, or ambiguous translated residues. A V3J clonotype was defined by an identical inferred V gene, J gene, and CDR3 amino acid sequence. Percentage overlap between repertoires was computed as shared unique clonotypes divided by the size of the smaller repertoire. Three approaches were used to assess repertoire richness: RTK rarefaction, the Chao1 estimator, and Recon v2.1 estimates of unobserved clonotypes. Generation probabilities for all TCRbeta clonotypes obtained by the gDNA method from a handful of donors were computed using OLGA. As stored in TCRdb, this immuneACCESS dataset retains in-frame rearrangements with V and J assigned. A fraction of the clones does not appear; measured against another copy, unresolved V genes explain less than half of the discrepancy, and the remainder lacks a known reason. V, J and clone size are taken as reported in that table, and D and trimming were inferred from the DNA itself. In all, the sample holds 1,400,000 or so clones, and approximately 98.5% of those were seen once. The ten largest clones represent approximately 0.38% of the sample.

The chain links TRBV7-9 with TRBJ2-2, and 10 bases in between align with TRBD1. The clonotype comes from a man aged 25 to 40 in good health. The sequencing input was naive CD4+ T cells sorted from blood. Interpreted using the paper, the cell subset or site label stands for: CD45RA+ positively selected. The CDR3 protein: CASSGTGAGELFF. In nucleotides, the sequence is TGTGCCAGCAGCGGGACAGGGGCCGGGGAGCTGTTTTTT.